This is a list of T cell receptor beta chains from one sample in a study of Graves' ophthalmopathy and Graves' hyperthyroidism. MiXCR, applied by TCRdb to the multiplex PCR reads, yields one record per CDR3 protein. The data show about 400,000 distinct CDR3 sequences, approximately 16% seen once. Sequenced material: peripheral blood. The receptors originated from a woman under 30 with Graves' ophthalmopathy. CDR3s include the opening cysteine and the closing phenylalanine or tryptophan. Fields, in order: V gene, D gene, clone size, J gene, CDR3 DNA, CDR3 protein. A D gene is named only where the DNA matches it firmly. Clone size is given for some rows only: seen once, a few or many times, or a class if the clone is expanded.

>TRBV11-2|-|many|TRBJ1-2
TGTGCCAGCAGCTTAGATTCGATGGACTATGGCTACACCTTC
CASSLDSMDYGYTF
>TRBV19|-|-|TRBJ2-7
TGTGCCAGTAGTCCCATCACCGGGGCGACCTACGAGCAGTACTTC
CASSPITGATYEQYF
>TRBV27|-|many|TRBJ1-1
TGTGCCAGCAGTCCCCCCGGGACATCCGAAGCTTTCTTT
CASSPPGTSEAFF
>TRBV24-1|-|once|TRBJ1-1
TGTGCCACCAGTTCCGCCAGGGCTAACACTGAAGCTTTCTTT
CATSSARANTEAFF
>TRBV6-1|-|many|TRBJ2-7
TGTGCCAGCGATGACAGCTCCTACGAGCAGTACTTC
CASDDSSYEQYF
>TRBV11-2|TRBD2|many|TRBJ2-7
TGTGCCAGCAGCGGCGGGGAGGGGTCCTACGAGCAGTACTTC
CASSGGEGSYEQYF
>TRBV6-5|TRBD2|many|TRBJ2-7
TGTGCCAGCAGTTCCCGCGGGACGGGAGGCCACGAGCAGTACTTC
CASSSRGTGGHEQYF
>TRBV9|TRBD1|many|TRBJ2-2
TGTGCCAGCAGCGTAGAAACAGGGGGCTTCGGGGAGCTGTTTTTT
CASSVETGGFGELFF
>TRBV7-9|TRBD1|many|TRBJ1-3
TGTGCCAGCAGCTCCTTGACAGGGGAAGACGACACCATATATTTT
CASSSLTGEDDTIYF
>TRBV10-3|-|many|TRBJ1-5
TGTGCCATCAGTGAAGGGGAGTTGAGCAATCAGCCCCAGCATTTT
CAISEGELSNQPQHF
>TRBV7-2|-|many|TRBJ2-7
TGTGCCAGCAGCTTATGGGGACCCAAAGCCAACGAGCAGTACTTC
CASSLWGPKANEQYF
>TRBV19|TRBD1|many|TRBJ2-5
TGTGCCAGTAGCACCCGGGACAGGGAAGAGACCCAGTACTTC
CASSTRDREETQYF
>TRBV12-5|-|many|TRBJ2-5
TGTGCTAGTGGTTTCCCCGCCTGGTGGCTACGACAAGAGACCCAGTACTTC
CASGFPAWWLRQETQYF
>TRBV30|-|many|TRBJ1-5
TGTGCCTGGAGAGCTCAGGGACCGGGGCAGCCCCAGCATTTT
CAWRAQGPGQPQHF
>TRBV2|TRBD2|many|TRBJ2-4
TGTGCCAGCAGTGGTACTAGCGAGAGGGGCATTCAGTACTTC
CASSGTSERGIQYF